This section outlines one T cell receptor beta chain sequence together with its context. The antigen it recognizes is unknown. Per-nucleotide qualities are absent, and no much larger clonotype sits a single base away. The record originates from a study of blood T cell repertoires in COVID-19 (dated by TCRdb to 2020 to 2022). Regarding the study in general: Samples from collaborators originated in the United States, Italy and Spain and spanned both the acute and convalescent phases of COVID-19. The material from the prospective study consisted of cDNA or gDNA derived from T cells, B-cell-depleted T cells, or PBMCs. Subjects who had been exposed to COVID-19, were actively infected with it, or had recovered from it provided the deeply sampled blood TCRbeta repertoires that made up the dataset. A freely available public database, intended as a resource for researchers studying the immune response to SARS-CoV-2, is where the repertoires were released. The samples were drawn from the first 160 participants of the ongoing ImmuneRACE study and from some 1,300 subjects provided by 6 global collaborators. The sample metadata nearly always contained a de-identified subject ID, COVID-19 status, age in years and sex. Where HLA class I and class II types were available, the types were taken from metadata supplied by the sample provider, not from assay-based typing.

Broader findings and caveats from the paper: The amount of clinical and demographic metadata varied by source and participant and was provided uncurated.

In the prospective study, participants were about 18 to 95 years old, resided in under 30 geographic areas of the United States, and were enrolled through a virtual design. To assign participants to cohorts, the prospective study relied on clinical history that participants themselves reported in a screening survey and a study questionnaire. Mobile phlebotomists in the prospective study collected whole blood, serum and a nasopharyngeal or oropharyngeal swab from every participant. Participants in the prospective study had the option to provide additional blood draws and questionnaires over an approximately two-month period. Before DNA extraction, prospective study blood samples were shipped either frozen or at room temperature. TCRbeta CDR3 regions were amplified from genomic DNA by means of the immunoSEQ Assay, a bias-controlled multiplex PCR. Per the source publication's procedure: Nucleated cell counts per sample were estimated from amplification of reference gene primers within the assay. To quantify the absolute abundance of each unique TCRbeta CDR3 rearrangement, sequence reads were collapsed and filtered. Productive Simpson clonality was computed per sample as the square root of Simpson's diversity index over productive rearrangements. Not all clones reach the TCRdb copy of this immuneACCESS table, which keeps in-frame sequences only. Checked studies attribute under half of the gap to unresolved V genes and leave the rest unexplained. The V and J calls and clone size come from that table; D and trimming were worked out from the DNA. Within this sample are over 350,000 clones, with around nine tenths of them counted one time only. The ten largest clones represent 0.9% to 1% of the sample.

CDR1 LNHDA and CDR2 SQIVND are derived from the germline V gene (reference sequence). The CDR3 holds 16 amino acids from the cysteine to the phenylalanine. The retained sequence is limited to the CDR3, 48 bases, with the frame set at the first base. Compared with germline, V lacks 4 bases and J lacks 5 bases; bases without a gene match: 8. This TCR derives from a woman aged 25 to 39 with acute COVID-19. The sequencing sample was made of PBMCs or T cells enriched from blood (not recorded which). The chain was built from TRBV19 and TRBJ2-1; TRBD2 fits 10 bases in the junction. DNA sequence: TGTGCCAGTAGTAAATGGAGCGGGGGGGCCGACAATGAGCAGTTCTTC. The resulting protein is CASSKWSGGADNEQFF.